This record looks at one T cell receptor beta chain sequence and its context. Germline assignment: CDR1 SGHAT and CDR2 FQNNGV. Trimming removed 8 bases at V and 5 bases at J, with 12 bases between. CDR3 length: 12 amino acids. This sample stems from a study of CD8+ T cells in alopecia areata. About the research overall: In an open-label trial, patients got 5 to 10 mg tofacitinib twice daily.

Investigators isolated RNA and reverse transcribed it into cDNA to act as the sequencing template. The protocol was immunoSEQ multiplex PCR, while the TCRdb copy is restricted to in-frame clones and leaves out a portion. The sample consists of 200,000 to 250,000 clones, around 62% of them appearing once. Collection of lesional scalp punch biopsies and peripheral blood was performed in alopecia areata patients. Cell sorting was applied to PBMCs, and CD4+ and CD8+ T cells were collected. The chain is built from TRBV11-2 and TRBJ1-1; maybe TRBD1 (5 bases). Sequencing used CD4+ T cells sorted from blood, obtained at week 0. The TCR comes from a human donor with alopecia areata. The CDR3 region has the DNA TGTGCCAGCGCCCAGGGTGGGACTGAAGCTTTCTTT. This encodes CASAQGGTEAFF.